This T cell receptor (beta chain) was captured in a study of identifying expanded T cells in peripheral blood. Repertoires were generated with immunoSEQ multiplex PCR, while TCRdb's copy carries only in-frame clones and drops some. The sample lists around 84,000 clones, about 87% seen once, with roughly 7.3% in the top ten. V lost 0 bases and J 4 bases, leaving 10 bases between the germline ends. Germline V gene data show CDR1 as MNHNS and CDR2 as SASEGT. The CDR3 extends over 14 amino acids. The clonotype was recovered from a person between 18 and 75 years old in good health. Specimen: blood. V and J are TRBV6-1 and TRBJ2-7, with D possibly matching TRBD2 (6 bases). CDR3 loop: CASSEAWGLYEQYF. The CDR3 DNA sequence: TGTGCCAGCAGTGAAGCTTGGGGACTTTACGAGCAGTACTTC.